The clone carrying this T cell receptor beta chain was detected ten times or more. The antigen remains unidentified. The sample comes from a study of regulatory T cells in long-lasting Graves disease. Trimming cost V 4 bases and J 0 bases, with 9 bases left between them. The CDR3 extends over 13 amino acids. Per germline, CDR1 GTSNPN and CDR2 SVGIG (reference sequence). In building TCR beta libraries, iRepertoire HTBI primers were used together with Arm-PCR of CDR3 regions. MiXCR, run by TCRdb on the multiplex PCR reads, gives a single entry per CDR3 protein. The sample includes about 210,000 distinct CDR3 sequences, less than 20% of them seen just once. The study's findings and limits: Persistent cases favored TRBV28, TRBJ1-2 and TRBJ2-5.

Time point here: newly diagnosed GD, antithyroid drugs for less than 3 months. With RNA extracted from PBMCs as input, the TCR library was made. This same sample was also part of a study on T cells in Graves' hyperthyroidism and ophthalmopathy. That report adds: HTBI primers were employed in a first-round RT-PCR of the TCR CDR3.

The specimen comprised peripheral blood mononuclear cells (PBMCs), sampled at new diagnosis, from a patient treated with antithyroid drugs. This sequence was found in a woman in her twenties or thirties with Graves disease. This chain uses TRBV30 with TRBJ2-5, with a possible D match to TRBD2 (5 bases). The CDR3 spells CAWTWEYQETQYF. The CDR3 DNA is TGTGCCTGGACTTGGGAGTACCAAGAGACCCAGTACTTC.